This T cell receptor (beta chain) was captured in a study of cytomegalovirus exposure and HLA in healthy donors. To note about this clone: Its matching antigen is unknown.

Study-level findings and limits: It was likely that a cluster of highly shared sequence variants was a sequencing artifact. High specificity and sensitivity for cytomegalovirus status were reported for the classifier.

Both 60 Vbeta primers and 13 Jbeta primers went into the PCR. The method was immunoSEQ multiplex PCR; TCRdb's version includes in-frame clones alone and lacks a portion of them. The data show approximately 220,000 clones, approximately 83% seen once. Sequencing was done on a sample of PBMCs. The clonotype comes from a boy aged 2 to 9 in good health and CMV-seronegative.

CDR3 region: CSVGEAGYTGELFF. DNA of the CDR3: TGCAGCGTTGGAGAGGCGGGATACACCGGGGAGCTGTTTTTT. V is TRBV29-1 and J is TRBJ2-2; D is possibly TRBD2 (6 bases). Per the germline V gene, CDR1 is SQVTM and CDR2 is ANQGSEA. V was clipped by 4 bases and J by 3 bases, with 12 bases between them. This CDR3 has 14 residues.